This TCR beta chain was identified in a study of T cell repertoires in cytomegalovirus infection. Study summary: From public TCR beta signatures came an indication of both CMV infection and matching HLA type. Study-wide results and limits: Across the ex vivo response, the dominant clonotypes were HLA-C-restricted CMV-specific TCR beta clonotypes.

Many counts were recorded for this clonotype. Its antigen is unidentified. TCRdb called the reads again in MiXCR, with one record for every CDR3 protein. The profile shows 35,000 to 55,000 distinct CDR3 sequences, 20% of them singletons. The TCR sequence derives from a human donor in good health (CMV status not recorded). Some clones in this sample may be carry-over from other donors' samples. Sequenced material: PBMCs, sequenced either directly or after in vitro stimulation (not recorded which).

The CDR3 nucleotides are TGTGCCAGCAGCCCTGGCGGGGCCGGAACAGATACGCAGTATTTT. Its protein is CASSPGGAGTDTQYF. The chain has TRBV7-2 and TRBJ2-3; TRBD2 might be the D (6 bases). V lost 5 bases and J lost 3, with 15 bases in between. The CDR3 spans 15 residues. Germline V gene sequence: CDR1 SGHTA, CDR2 FQGNSA.